This T cell receptor (beta chain) was recorded in a study of vaccination and CD4 T cells after COVID-19. About the study: The study collected post-vaccine samples a median about 71 days after dose two, with a range of 14 to 241. In culture, cells were exposed to overlapping spike peptides from SARS-CoV-2, HCoV-NL63, HCoV-OC43 and HCoV-229E.

Remarks on this clonotype: Its specificity is unknown.

With the Oncomine TCR Beta short-read assay, DNA from cultured CD4+ T cells was sequenced. TCRdb re-called the PCR reads with MiXCR, one entry per CDR3 protein. Among about 12,000 distinct CDR3 sequences listed, 35% to 50% were seen once. Looked up from germline, CDR1 is SEHNR and CDR2 is FQNEAQ (reference sequence). The CDR3 covers 16 residues. V lost 4 bases and J 7 bases, leaving 19 bases between the germline ends. Treatment: 10-day PBMC culture with coronavirus spike peptide pools or control peptides (ViraFEST assay). Antigen-specific T cell expansion with peptide pools preceded TCR sequencing in the ViraFEST approach.

Sequencing was carried out using cultured CD4+ T cells from blood. This receptor was obtained from a human donor with COVID-19. This sequence joins TRBV7-9 and TRBJ1-4; tentatively, D is TRBD1 (5 bases). CDR3 in amino acids: CASSSDLGERSEKLFF. CDR3 coding DNA: TGTGCCAGCAGCTCAGATCTGGGGGAGCGGTCTGAAAAACTGTTTTTT.